The 23 T cell receptor beta chains below come from one sample, sequenced in a study of cytomegalovirus exposure and HLA in healthy donors (dated by TCRdb to 2016 to 2017). The library was built by means of the immunoSEQ multiplex PCR assay. A mixture of 60 forward primers for TCR Vbeta segments and 13 reverse primers for TCR Jbeta segments was used in the multiplex PCR. TCRdb limited this immuneACCESS table to in-frame rearrangements with V and J called. A share of clones is missing; checked studies link under half to unresolved V genes, and the rest is unexplained. This sample holds about 110,000 clones; roughly 80% were observed only once. Less than 2% of the sample is taken by the ten largest. The sequencing input was PBMCs. The source is a middle-aged man in good health and CMV-seronegative.

The rearrangement links TRBV5-1 to TRBJ2-3; tentatively, D is TRBD2 (7 bases). V lost 2 bases, J lost 4 bases, and 23 bases lay in between. This CDR3 has 18 amino acids. Germline V gives CDR1 SGHRS, CDR2 YFSETQ. The CDR3 sequence: CASSFTAGAGQGADTQYF. The DNA for the CDR3 is TGCGCCAGCAGCTTTACCGCGGGGGCCGGGCAGGGAGCAGATACGCAGTATTTT.

This clone occurred once. The rearrangement joins TRBV6-5 to TRBJ1-2; D gene uncertain. The CDR3 has 14 residues. The germline gives CDR1 MNHEY, CDR2 SVGAGI. V was clipped by 0 bases and J by 4 bases, with 9 bases between them. CDR3 residues: CASSYSMAGYGYTF. As DNA, the CDR3 is TGTGCCAGCAGTTACTCGATGGCGGGCTATGGCTACACCTTC.

The chain joins TRBV5-1 to TRBJ2-1, with D perhaps matching TRBD1 (5 bases). The CDR3 extends over 14 amino acids. Germline CDR1 reads SGHRS; CDR2 reads YFSETQ. The V and J ends lost 7 bases and 6 bases respectively, with 17 bases between them. This chain's CDR3 is CASGWGAYPNEQFF. CDR3 DNA sequence: TGCGCCAGCGGCTGGGGCGCCTACCCCAATGAGCAGTTCTTC.

V gene TRBV6-5 combines with J gene TRBJ1-2; D is ambiguous. Germline V CDR1 and CDR2: MNHEY, SVGAGI. V lost 6 bases, J lost 2 bases, and 13 bases lay in between. This CDR3 is built from 14 residues. The CDR3 is CASRPDYLNYGYTF. In DNA, the CDR3 is TGTGCCAGCAGGCCAGACTATCTAAACTATGGCTACACCTTC.

The chain links TRBV6-1 to TRBJ1-4; 9 bases match TRBD1. The CDR3 has 13 amino acids. From germline, CDR1 is MNHNS and CDR2 SASEGT. The V and J ends lost 10 bases and 6 bases, in that order; junction bases with no gene match: 6. DNA of the CDR3: TGTGCCACCGGACAGGGGCCAGATGAAAAACTGTTTTTT. Translating gives CATGQGPDEKLFF.

The rearrangement uses TRBV19 and TRBJ2-3; 8 positions agree with TRBD1. The length of the CDR3 is 14 residues. V lost 5 bases to trimming and J lost 4 bases; unmatched junction nucleotides: 5. Germline V gives CDR1 LNHDA, CDR2 SQIVND (reference sequence). The CDR3 DNA reads as TGTGCCAGTAGTCCAAGACAGGGGCCAGATACGCAGTATTTT. This sequence encodes CASSPRQGPDTQYF.

The V gene is TRBV4-2, the J gene TRBJ1-6; possibly TRBD1 for D (5 bases). This CDR3 has 16 amino acids. Germline lookup yields CDR1 LGHNA and CDR2 YNFKEQ. Trimming took 0 bases from V and 9 from J, leaving 15 bases between them. The DNA for the CDR3 is TGTGCCAGCAGCCAAGAAGGAGGGACTACAAGTTCACCCCTCCACTTT. Translated: CASSQEGGTTSSPLHF.

This clone has a single count. This chain connects TRBV5-6 to TRBJ1-6; 11 positions agree with TRBD1. The V gene's germline CDR1 is SGHDT and CDR2 YYEEEE. The CDR3 has 17 residues. V lost 2 bases, J lost 8 bases, and 9 bases stayed unmatched. DNA for the CDR3: TGTGCCAGCAGCTTCGGGACAGGGGGAAGAGGGGATTCACCCCTCCACTTT. Encoded protein: CASSFGTGGRGDSPLHF.

This clone appeared a few times. V gene TRBV4-1 combines with J gene TRBJ2-3; a possible D gene is TRBD2 (6 bases). CDR1 and CDR2 (germline): MGHRA, YSYEKL. The CDR3 sequence is 15 residues long. The ends were cut back, 4 bases at V and 5 bases at J, with 16 bases in the middle. The CDR3 bases are TGCGCCAGCAGCCCGCGGGGAGTCCCGGAAGATACGCAGTATTTT. This encodes CASSPRGVPEDTQYF.

V gene TRBV10-1 combines with J gene TRBJ1-2; TRBD1 matches 7 bases. The CDR3 loop spans 13 amino acids. Germline trimming cut 4 bases from V and 4 bases from J; bases unmatched to any gene: 3. In germline, CDR1 is WNHNN, CDR2 SYGVQD (reference sequence). The DNA of the CDR3 is TGCGCCAGCAGTGGTGGGGACAGCTATGGCTACACCTTC. It encodes CASSGGDSYGYTF.

This rearrangement joins TRBV6-5 to TRBJ1-4; 8 bases match TRBD1. This CDR3 region has 15 residues. After removal of 6 bases from V and 7 bases from J, the junction contained 10 bases not matched to a gene. Germline CDR1 reads MNHEY; CDR2 reads SVGAGI. In DNA, the CDR3 is TGTGCCAGCAGCAATAGTCCGGGACAGGCTGAAAAACTGTTTTTT. This translates into CASSNSPGQAEKLFF.

The V gene is TRBV11-2, the J gene TRBJ1-1; unclear D gene. The CDR3 loop spans 15 amino acids. V was cut by 3 bases and J by 0 bases, with 11 bases left in between. CDR1 is SGHAT and CDR2 is FQNNGV in the germline V gene. The CDR3 DNA follows: TGTGCCAGCAGCTTTGGGAGGGCCTTGAACACTGAAGCTTTCTTT. Translating it yields CASSFGRALNTEAFF. Filled out from reference TRBV11-2 and TRBJ1-1, the complete variable domain reads EAGVAQSPRYKIIEKRQSVAFWCNPISGHATLYWYQQILGQGPKLLIQFQNNGVVDDSQLPKDRFSAERLKGVDSTLKIQPAKLEDSAVYLCASSFGRALNTEAFFGQGTRLTVV.

V is TRBV5-1 and J is TRBJ2-7, with a possible D match to TRBD2 (5 bases). The CDR3 has 13 residues. V was shortened by 3 bases and J by 3 bases, with 10 bases between the two germline ends. Germline V lookup: CDR1 SGHRS, CDR2 YFSETQ. The CDR3 DNA reads TGCGCCAGCAGCTCGGACGGGAACTACGAGCAGTACGTC. Amino acids: CASSSDGNYEQYV.

The chain is built from TRBV30 and TRBJ2-1, with 8 bases fitting TRBD2. The CDR3 extends over 15 amino acids. V lost 3 bases, J lost 12 bases, and 16 bases stayed unmatched. CDR1 is GTSNPN, CDR2 SVGIG, per germline (reference sequence). This CDR3 reads CAWRVVAGPSGGQFF. DNA for the CDR3: TGTGCCTGGAGGGTAGTAGCGGGGCCCTCGGGGGGGCAGTTCTTC.

The rearrangement uses TRBV9 and TRBJ2-5; 9 bases fit TRBD2. The germline V gene has CDR1 SGDLS and CDR2 YYNGEE. Trimming cost V 4 bases and J 5 bases; bases outside gene matches: 6. The CDR3 length is 14 residues. The CDR3 region has the DNA TGTGCCAGCAGCCGGACTAGCGTCCACGAGACCCAGTACTTC. The encoded protein is CASSRTSVHETQYF.

The chain carries TRBV29-1 and TRBJ1-2; 9 bases match TRBD1. Trimming at V came to 6 bases and at J to 6 bases, leaving 8 bases not matched to a gene. CDR3 size: 13 residues. CDR1 SQVTM and CDR2 ANQGSEA come from the germline V gene. CDR3 residues: CSVRQGESHGYTF. For the CDR3, the DNA is TGCAGCGTCAGACAGGGGGAGTCTCATGGCTACACCTTC.

V is TRBV6-1 and J is TRBJ1-4; TRBD1 might be the D (5 bases). The CDR3 extends over 17 amino acids. Germline V gene data show CDR1 as MNHNS and CDR2 as SASEGT. The ends were cut back, 0 bases at V and 3 bases at J, with 14 bases in the middle. The CDR3 loop is CASSEAAVGGANEKLFF. The CDR3 DNA reads TGTGCCAGCAGTGAAGCAGCAGTCGGAGGGGCTAATGAAAAACTGTTTTTT.

This clone has only one observation. This chain connects TRBV15 to TRBJ2-5, with no clear D. Per the germline V gene, CDR1 is LNHNV and CDR2 is YYDKDF (reference sequence). V was trimmed by 1 base and J by 1 base, leaving 19 bases between them. This CDR3 has 18 amino acids. CDR3 sequence reads: CATSRGSRSWSLQETQYF. The CDR3 nucleotides are TGTGCCACCAGCAGAGGTTCTAGGAGTTGGAGCCTCCAAGAGACCCAGTACTTC.

The chain links TRBV27 to TRBJ1-6; 7 nucleotides match TRBD1. Germline CDR1 is MNHEY and CDR2 is SMNVEV (reference sequence). The CDR3 contains 14 residues. V lost 11 bases and J lost 8; bases outside the gene matches: 12. Here the CDR3 reads CAAPQGQRHSPLHF. The DNA of the CDR3 is TGTGCCGCCCCCCAGGGACAGCGACATTCACCCCTCCACTTT.

The chain recombines TRBV5-6 with TRBJ2-7, with 7 bases matching TRBD1. Germline CDR1 is SGHDT and CDR2 is YYEEEE. CDR3 length: 18 residues. The V gene end was trimmed by 3 bases and the J gene end by 2 bases; junction bases not matched to a gene: 17. The DNA for the CDR3 is TGTGCCAGCAGCTCGATCCTGTTGGAGGACAGGCCCACCTACGAGCAGTACGTC. Translated: CASSSILLEDRPTYEQYV.

J is TRBJ1-5 and V is TRBV15; 10 nucleotides match TRBD1. The length of the CDR3 is 16 residues. The germline CDR1 and CDR2 sequences are LNHNV and YYDKDF (reference sequence). V trimming: 3 bases; J trimming: 5 bases; junction bases outside the gene matches: 7. CDR3 protein: CATSRAGGQGYQPQHF. CDR3 sequence (DNA): TGTGCCACCAGCAGGGCTGGGGGACAGGGGTATCAGCCCCAGCATTTT.

V usage is TRBV5-6 and J usage is TRBJ1-4; D gene unclear. Trimming removed 3 bases at V and 8 bases at J, with 17 bases between. The CDR3 extends over 15 amino acids. CDR1 SGHDT and CDR2 YYEEEE come from the germline V gene. For the CDR3, the DNA is TGTGCCAGCAGCTACGGAAGTGGGCAGCAGGAAAAACTGTTTTTT. Encoded protein: CASSYGSGQQEKLFF.

The chain employs TRBV5-8 and TRBJ1-3; D is undetermined. V was pared by 2 bases and J by 7 bases, with 13 bases between. The CDR3 has 14 residues. Germline CDR1 and CDR2: SGHTS and YDEGEE. The CDR3 is CASSFRAGGNTIYF. The DNA for the CDR3 is TGTGCCAGCAGCTTCCGAGCAGGTGGGAACACCATATATTTT.